This is a list of T cell receptor beta chains from one sample in a study of CD8+ T cells in alopecia areata. The assay was immunoSEQ multiplex PCR, and TCRdb's table has in-frame clones only and misses some. This sample has 120,000 to 150,000 clones, with over 80% found just once. Specimen: CD8+ T cells sorted from blood, collected at week 0. All receptors derive from a human donor with alopecia areata. Each CDR3 is given with its conserved first and last residue. A D gene is named only where the DNA matches it firmly. The size field is filled for only some rows; it gives once, few, many or a size class.

-	TRBV7-9	TRBJ2-7	-	CASSLNGRSYEQYF	TGTGCCAGCAGCTTGAACGGGCGATCCTACGAGCAGTACTTC
-	TRBV28	TRBJ2-7	-	CASRRERGWGEQYF	TGTGCCAGCAGACGGGAGAGAGGCTGGGGGGAGCAGTACTTC
-	TRBV12-5	TRBJ1-1	-	CASGLGSGPWGGMNTEAFF	TGTGCTAGTGGTTTGGGTTCGGGTCCGTGGGGGGGCATGAACACTGAAGCTTTCTTT
-	TRBV20-1	TRBJ1-1	few	CSVGQNTEAFF	TGCAGTGTAGGGCAGAACACTGAAGCTTTCTTT
TRBD2	TRBV7-9	TRBJ2-1	-	CASSFSESGSHEQFF	TGTGCCAGCAGCTTCTCAGAGAGCGGGAGCCATGAGCAGTTCTTC
TRBD1	TRBV5-1	TRBJ2-7	-	CASSLGQGQVTYEQYF	TGCGCCAGCAGCCTGGGCCAAGGACAGGTAACCTACGAGCAGTACTTC
-	TRBV29-1	TRBJ2-7	-	CSAEGRFGQYF	TGCAGCGCTGAGGGCCGTTTCGGGCAGTACTTC
-	TRBV27	TRBJ1-1	-	CASSLSVMNTEAFF	TGTGCCAGCAGTTTATCAGTGATGAACACTGAAGCTTTCTTT
TRBD1	TRBV29-1	TRBJ2-7	-	CSVALGQGAYEQYF	TGCAGCGTGGCGCTGGGACAGGGGGCCTACGAGCAGTACTTC
-	TRBV27	TRBJ1-5	-	CASSLSGYNQPQHF	TGTGCCAGCAGTTTGTCAGGGTACAATCAGCCCCAGCATTTT
TRBD1	TRBV19	TRBJ2-7	-	CASSTRTGFMDEQYF	TGTGCCAGTAGTACTAGGACAGGGTTCATGGACGAGCAGTACTTC
-	TRBV5-4	TRBJ2-1	-	CASSLTLGASNEQFF	TGTGCCAGCAGCTTGACCCTAGGGGCAAGCAATGAGCAGTTCTTC
-	TRBV6-5	TRBJ2-7	-	CASIRGAGSNEQYF	TGTGCCAGCATCCGGGGGGCAGGGTCAAACGAGCAGTACTTC
-	TRBV5-6	TRBJ2-1	-	CASSLVGQASSYNEQFF	TGTGCCAGCAGCTTGGTAGGGCAGGCGAGCTCCTACAATGAGCAGTTCTTC
-	TRBV19	TRBJ2-7	-	CASSMGTGYEQYF	TGTGCCAGTAGTATGGGCACCGGCTACGAGCAGTACTTC
-	TRBV27	TRBJ2-2	-	CASSLGNTGELFF	TGTGCCAGCAGCCTTGGGAACACCGGGGAGCTGTTTTTT
-	TRBV9	TRBJ2-7	-	CASSVGGAAYEQYF	TGTGCCAGCAGCGTAGGAGGAGCCGCCTACGAGCAGTACTTC
TRBD1	TRBV19	TRBJ2-1	-	CATQNYRGHNEQFF	TGTGCCACCCAGAATTACAGGGGGCACAATGAGCAGTTCTTC
TRBD1	TRBV5-1	TRBJ2-3	-	CASSLGTAGADTQYF	TGCGCCAGCAGCCTCGGGACAGCCGGGGCAGATACGCAGTATTTT
-	TRBV25-1	TRBJ2-7	-	CASSGGSYEQYF	TGTGCCAGCAGTGGGGGTTCCTACGAGCAGTACTTC
TRBD2	TRBV4-1	TRBJ2-7	-	CASSQGLAYEQYF	TGCGCCAGCAGCCAAGGACTAGCGTACGAGCAGTACTTC
TRBD1	TRBV5-1	TRBJ2-3	-	CASSFGTGDTDTQYF	TGCGCCAGCAGCTTCGGGACAGGGGACACAGATACGCAGTATTTT
TRBD2	TRBV7-3	TRBJ2-2	-	CASSPTSGKPGTGELFF	TGTGCCAGCAGCCCGACTAGCGGGAAGCCTGGGACCGGGGAGCTGTTTTTT
TRBD2	TRBV10-3	TRBJ2-5	once	CAISAGAGGQETQYF	TGTGCCATCAGCGCGGGAGCGGGAGGGCAAGAGACCCAGTACTTC
-	TRBV7-9	TRBJ2-2	few	CASSLPGSGELFF	TGTGCCAGCAGCTTACCCGGTTCCGGGGAGCTGTTTTTT
-	TRBV9	TRBJ2-1	-	CASSVVENEQFF	TGTGCCAGCAGCGTAGTTGAGAATGAGCAGTTCTTC
-	TRBV29-1	TRBJ1-1	-	CSVPGRGAEAFF	TGCAGCGTCCCGGGCAGGGGCGCTGAAGCTTTCTTT
TRBD1	TRBV7-2	TRBJ1-2	-	CASSEVSGTGSYGYTF	TGTGCCAGCAGCGAAGTCTCCGGGACAGGGAGTTATGGCTACACCTTC
TRBD2	TRBV7-2	TRBJ2-3	-	CASSLVTAGVGTDTQYF	TGTGCCAGCAGCTTAGTTACGGCGGGGGTCGGCACAGATACGCAGTATTTT
-	TRBV7-2	TRBJ2-7	-	CASSLEGGDEQYF	TGTGCCAGCAGCTTAGAGGGTGGTGACGAGCAGTACTTC
-	TRBV27	TRBJ2-3	once	CASSLSGRSTDTQYF	TGTGCCAGCAGTTTATCGGGCAGGAGCACAGATACGCAGTATTTT
TRBD2	TRBV5-6	TRBJ2-3	-	CASSSTSGRALFTQYF	TGTGCCAGCAGCTCGACTAGCGGGAGGGCCCTTTTTACGCAGTATTTT
TRBD1	TRBV5-1	TRBJ2-1	-	CASSPGTGPLEQFF	TGCGCCAGCAGCCCCGGGACAGGCCCCCTTGAGCAGTTCTTC
-	TRBV29-1	TRBJ2-1	few	CSVEAVDNEQFF	TGCAGCGTTGAAGCCGTAGACAATGAGCAGTTCTTC
-	TRBV2	TRBJ1-1	once	CASSESGGAFF	TGTGCCAGCAGTGAGTCTGGAGGGGCTTTCTTT
TRBD1	TRBV29-1	TRBJ2-7	-	CSVQGEFSYEQYF	TGCAGCGTTCAGGGGGAGTTTTCCTACGAGCAGTACTTC
TRBD2	TRBV7-9	TRBJ2-1	-	CASSLINGGRVSEQFF	TGTGCCAGCAGCTTGATTAACGGCGGGAGAGTTAGCGAGCAGTTCTTC
-	TRBV14	TRBJ2-7	-	CASSQGRTISYEQYF	TGTGCCAGCAGCCAGGGGCGGACTATCTCCTACGAGCAGTACTTC
-	TRBV2	TRBJ2-7	-	CAIHRVGYEQYF	TGTGCCATCCACAGGGTGGGCTACGAGCAGTACTTC
-	TRBV9	TRBJ2-7	-	CASSVDGSSYEQYF	TGTGCCAGCAGCGTTGACGGTAGCTCCTACGAGCAGTACTTC
-	TRBV6-1	TRBJ2-1	-	CASSDILVSLNEQFF	TGTGCCAGCAGTGATATCTTAGTCAGCCTCAATGAGCAGTTCTTC
-	TRBV18	TRBJ2-2	once	CASSSGELFF	TGTGCCAGCTCTTCCGGGGAGCTGTTTTTT
-	TRBV6-5	TRBJ1-2	few	CASSFGITYGYTF	TGTGCCAGCAGCTTCGGTATAACCTATGGCTACACCTTC
-	TRBV5-5	TRBJ2-3	-	CASSLTRYDTQYF	TGTGCCAGCAGCTTGACAAGATACGATACGCAGTATTTT
TRBD1	TRBV6-4	TRBJ2-3	-	CATRASYRGSTSTDTQYF	TGTGCCACCCGTGCTTCCTACAGGGGATCTACTAGCACAGATACGCAGTATTTT
TRBD2	TRBV4-1	TRBJ2-7	-	CASSPLAGGPYEQYF	TGCGCCAGCAGCCCTCTAGCGGGAGGGCCCTACGAGCAGTACTTC
-	TRBV6-5	TRBJ2-7	-	CASSPDPEQPEQYF	TGTGCCAGCAGCCCGGACCCGGAGCAACCCGAGCAGTACTTC
TRBD2	TRBV5-8	TRBJ2-1	-	CASSLGLADYNEQFF	TGTGCCAGCAGCTTAGGACTAGCGGATTACAATGAGCAGTTCTTC
-	TRBV11-2	TRBJ2-2	-	CASSLETSGSGELFF	TGTGCCAGCAGCTTAGAGACCTCGGGCTCCGGGGAGCTGTTTTTT
-	TRBV6-5	TRBJ2-7	-	CASGVTYEQYF	TGTGCCAGCGGCGTTACCTACGAGCAGTACTTC
TRBD2	TRBV28	TRBJ2-3	-	CASSWGSGSDPDTQYF	TGTGCCAGCAGTTGGGGAAGCGGGAGTGACCCAGATACGCAGTATTTT
-	TRBV30	TRBJ1-1	once	CAWSVGGQNTEAFF	TGTGCCTGGAGTGTAGGTGGACAGAACACTGAAGCTTTCTTT
-	TRBV27	TRBJ2-7	-	CASSLIGDEQYF	TGTGCCAGCAGTTTGATTGGAGACGAGCAGTACTTC
TRBD2	TRBV5-4	TRBJ2-7	-	CASSGTSGQSSYEQYF	TGTGCCAGCAGCGGTACTAGCGGGCAAAGCTCCTACGAGCAGTACTTC
TRBD1	TRBV7-6	TRBJ1-1	-	CASSLGTGQMNTEAFF	TGTGCCAGCAGCTTGGGGACAGGGCAAATGAACACTGAAGCTTTCTTT
TRBD2	TRBV27	TRBJ2-1	-	CASSGTSGGPIHNEQFF	TGTGCCAGCAGTGGGACTAGCGGGGGGCCTATTCACAATGAGCAGTTCTTC
-	TRBV27	TRBJ2-7	few	CASSLSGYEQYF	TGTGCCAGCAGTTTAAGTGGGTACGAGCAGTACTTC
TRBD1	TRBV29-1	TRBJ1-1	-	CSAPLTRTGYSGTEAFF	TGCAGCGCACCATTAACCCGGACAGGGTATAGTGGCACTGAAGCTTTCTTT